A selection of T cell receptor beta chains follows, all from one sample in a study of CD8+ T cells in alopecia areata. TCRdb's copy holds only in-frame clones and misses some; the assay was immunoSEQ multiplex PCR. The table includes over 100,000 clones, 50% to 55% detected once. This specimen consisted of CD4+ T cells sorted from blood, obtained at week 4, from a patient treated with tofacitinib. These receptor sequences come from a human donor with alopecia areata. The CDR3 runs from the conserved cysteine through the conserved F or W. Expanded clones are given a class, and other clones once, few, many or no size at all.

v_call	clone_size	j_call	cdr3_aa
TRBV7-8	.	TRBJ2-7	CASSLAGAGSSYEQYF
TRBV7-6	many	TRBJ1-3	CASSPGTGNGNTIYF
TRBV30	.	TRBJ1-1	CAWMLRVSEAFF
TRBV6-1	.	TRBJ2-7	CASAAYEQYF
TRBV2	.	TRBJ2-7	CATRLREQYF
TRBV27	once	TRBJ1-5	CASSPRLGGPQHF
TRBV18	few	TRBJ1-1	CASSPRDPRSTEAFF
TRBV5-1	.	TRBJ1-2	CASSFTEGLYGYTF
TRBV29-1	few	TRBJ1-2	CSDRTWDYGYTF
TRBV30	once	TRBJ2-4	CAWSFSRTRQAGIQYF
TRBV7-9	.	TRBJ2-1	CASSSSGSSNEQFF
TRBV5-8	few	TRBJ2-1	CASSFWQFF
TRBV29-1	.	TRBJ1-1	CSGREGGTEAFF
TRBV6-1	many	TRBJ2-7	CASSKDREYYEQYF
TRBV11-2	.	TRBJ2-3	CANAISGSTDTQYF